Listed below are T cell receptor beta chains from one sample, sequenced in a study of T cells in Graves' hyperthyroidism and ophthalmopathy. TCRdb fed the multiplex PCR reads into MiXCR, producing one record per CDR3 protein. The table has 90,000 to 120,000 distinct CDR3 sequences, around a sixth seen once. Sample: blood. These receptors came from a woman in her forties or fifties with Graves' hyperthyroidism. The CDR3 runs from the conserved cysteine through the conserved F or W. The D gene is left open where the match is weak. Only part of the rows carry a size: once, few, many, or a class if the clone is expanded.

J gene,V gene,D gene,clone size,CDR3 protein,CDR3 DNA
TRBJ2-4,TRBV20-1,TRBD2,many,CSARGGGVKSIQYF,TGCAGTGCTAGAGGCGGGGGAGTAAAAAGCATTCAGTACTTC
TRBJ2-1,TRBV3-1,-,many,CASSQDFQYNEQFF,TGTGCCAGCAGCCAAGATTTCCAGTACAATGAGCAGTTCTTC
TRBJ1-1,TRBV19,-,-,CASSIDLGRVTEAFF,TGTGCCAGTAGTATAGACCTAGGGAGAGTGACTGAAGCTTTCTTT
TRBJ2-5,TRBV28,TRBD1,many,CASSLLGQQETQYF,TGTGCCAGCAGTTTATTGGGACAGCAAGAGACCCAGTACTTC
TRBJ2-1,TRBV4-1,-,few,CASSKRTLSGSGGNEQFF,TGCGCCAGCAGCAAAAGAACCTTGTCGGGGAGCGGAGGCAATGAGCAGTTCTTC
TRBJ2-1,TRBV2,TRBD2,many,CASGRASYNEQFF,TGTGCCAGCGGGAGGGCCTCCTACAATGAGCAGTTCTTC
TRBJ2-2,TRBV2,TRBD1,many,CASRTGESGELFF,TGTGCCAGCAGGACAGGGGAGTCCGGGGAGCTGTTTTTT
TRBJ2-1,TRBV28,TRBD2,many,CASSPSGRNHNEQFF,TGTGCCAGCAGTCCGAGCGGGAGGAACCACAATGAGCAGTTCTTC
TRBJ2-2,TRBV20-1,TRBD2,many,CSASGLAGGPGTGELFF,TGCAGTGCTTCAGGACTAGCGGGAGGGCCGGGCACCGGGGAGCTGTTTTTT
TRBJ2-3,TRBV19,TRBD2,-,CASRLLSGSTTDTQYF,TGTGCCAGTAGGCTGCTTAGCGGGAGTACCACAGATACGCAGTATTTT
TRBJ2-1,TRBV24-1,TRBD2,many,CATSGEGGLSYNEQFF,TGTGCCACCAGTGGGGAGGGAGGGCTCTCCTACAATGAGCAGTTCTTC
TRBJ2-2,TRBV13,-,many,CASSRQLASADTGELFF,TGTGCCAGCAGCAGACAACTAGCTAGCGCGGACACCGGGGAGCTGTTTTTT
TRBJ2-5,TRBV28,-,many,CASSPRQELQETQYF,TGTGCCAGCTCCCCTCGACAGGAGTTACAAGAGACCCAGTACTTC
TRBJ2-3,TRBV20-1,-,many,CSAFETASTDTQYF,TGCAGTGCTTTCGAGACGGCCAGCACAGATACGCAGTATTTT
TRBJ1-5,TRBV4-1,TRBD1,many,CASSQGGGQGGHNQPQHF,TGCGCCAGCAGCCAAGGCGGGGGACAGGGAGGACACAATCAGCCCCAGCATTTT
TRBJ1-5,TRBV19,TRBD1,many,CASSKDRQSQPQHF,TGTGCCAGTAGTAAGGACAGGCAATCACAGCCCCAGCATTTT
TRBJ2-3,TRBV7-3,TRBD2,many,CASSLGLAITDTQYF,TGTGCCAGCAGCTTAGGACTAGCTATCACAGATACGCAGTATTTT
TRBJ2-1,TRBV9,-,few,CASSPRGAGSYNEQFF,TGTGCCAGCAGCCCCAGGGGTGCGGGGTCCTACAATGAGCAGTTCTTC
TRBJ2-2,TRBV11-2,TRBD2,many,CASSQRTGTSGDTGELFF,TGTGCCAGCAGCCAAAGAACCGGGACTAGCGGGGACACCGGGGAGCTGTTTTTT
TRBJ2-1,TRBV11-3,-,many,CASSWGQGDEQFF,TGTGCCAGCAGCTGGGGGCAGGGCGATGAGCAGTTCTTC
TRBJ1-2,TRBV9,-,few,CASSPQIKGTYGYTF,TGTGCCAGCAGCCCTCAAATAAAGGGAACCTATGGCTACACCTTC
TRBJ1-1,TRBV11-3,-,many,CASSLGRDTEAFF,TGTGCCAGCAGCTTGGGGCGGGACACTGAAGCTTTCTTT
TRBJ2-3,TRBV7-3,-,many,CASSLTGGYTDTQYF,TGTGCCAGCAGCTTAACTGGGGGTTACACAGATACGCAGTATTTT
TRBJ2-3,TRBV11-3,TRBD2,-,CASSGTGGATDTQYF,TGTGCCAGCAGCGGAACGGGGGGGGCCACAGATACGCAGTATTTT
TRBJ1-1,TRBV4-1,-,few,CASSLEGSMNTEAFF,TGCGCCAGCAGCTTGGAGGGGTCTATGAACACTGAAGCTTTCTTT
TRBJ1-2,TRBV6-1,TRBD1,many,CASSQLTRGRQGGYTF,TGTGCCAGCAGTCAACTAACCAGGGGGCGCCAGGGTGGCTACACCTTC
TRBJ1-1,TRBV13,-,-,CASSSRGRSTEAFF,TGTGCCAGCAGCTCACGGGGACGGTCGACTGAAGCTTTCTTT
TRBJ2-3,TRBV6-1,TRBD1,many,CASRPTGGTDTQYF,TGTGCCAGCAGACCAACAGGGGGCACAGATACGCAGTATTTT
TRBJ2-6,TRBV11-2,TRBD1,-,CASSSYRGPGANVLTF,TGTGCCAGCAGCTCTTACAGGGGGCCGGGGGCCAACGTCCTGACTTTC
TRBJ1-1,TRBV5-1,-,-,CASSLRGPTVGTEAFF,TGCGCCAGCAGCTTAAGAGGACCGACGGTGGGGACTGAAGCTTTCTTT
TRBJ1-2,TRBV19,-,many,CASRPTGRADGYTF,TGTGCCAGTAGACCCACAGGCAGGGCGGATGGCTACACCTTC
TRBJ2-7,TRBV15,-,-,CATSRYYLENNEQYF,TGTGCCACCAGCAGATACTACCTAGAAAACAATGAGCAGTACTTC
TRBJ1-1,TRBV6-2/TRBV6-3,-,many,CASSYYSGTEAFF,TGTGCCAGCAGTTACTACTCAGGGACTGAAGCTTTCTTT
TRBJ2-7,TRBV7-9,TRBD2,-,CASSLGLAGGYYEQYF,TGTGCCAGCAGCTTGGGACTAGCGGGAGGATATTACGAGCAGTACTTC
TRBJ1-1,TRBV29-1,-,-,CSTAWGDTEAFF,TGCAGCACCGCCTGGGGGGACACTGAAGCTTTCTTT
TRBJ2-3,TRBV20-1,-,-,CSAMAFEHRTDTQYF,TGCAGTGCCATGGCGTTTGAACACCGCACAGATACGCAGTATTTT
TRBJ1-2,TRBV7-8,TRBD1,many,CASSLGGTGHGYTF,TGTGCCAGCAGCTTGGGCGGGACAGGCCATGGCTACACCTTC
TRBJ2-7,TRBV30,TRBD1,few,CAWSAILTGGKIYEQYF,TGTGCCTGGAGTGCCATACTGACAGGGGGCAAAATCTACGAGCAGTACTTC
TRBJ1-5,TRBV28,TRBD1,many,CASRAQGAFQPQHF,TGTGCCAGCAGAGCCCAGGGGGCGTTTCAGCCCCAGCATTTT
TRBJ1-2,TRBV2,-,many,CASKRTVLGYGYTF,TGTGCCAGCAAACGGACAGTCCTTGGCTATGGCTACACCTTC
TRBJ2-2,TRBV20-1,TRBD2,few,CSARDLLAGVFGELFF,TGCAGTGCTAGAGATTTACTAGCGGGAGTCTTCGGGGAGCTGTTTTTT
TRBJ1-1,TRBV12-3/TRBV12-4,TRBD1,-,CASREGAGNTEAFF,TGTGCCAGCCGCGAGGGGGCAGGGAACACTGAAGCTTTCTTT
TRBJ1-1,TRBV3-1,TRBD1,-,CASSRDSLNTEAFF,TGTGCCAGCAGCCGGGACAGCCTGAACACTGAAGCTTTCTTT
TRBJ2-1,TRBV29-1,-,many,CSVEDSIANEQFF,TGCAGCGTTGAAGATAGTATAGCCAATGAGCAGTTCTTC
TRBJ2-5,TRBV6-5,TRBD1,-,CASSYSQGARETQYF,TGTGCCAGCAGTTACTCCCAGGGGGCCAGGGAGACCCAGTACTTC
TRBJ2-1,TRBV7-9,-,many,CASSRNYNEQFF,TGTGCCAGCAGCCGGAACTACAATGAGCAGTTCTTC
TRBJ2-2,TRBV12-3/TRBV12-4,-,few,CASSKGGTPFF,TGTGCCAGCAGCAAAGGCGGGACCCCTTTTTTT
TRBJ1-3,TRBV5-1,-,many,CASSLDVGRGNTIYF,TGCGCCAGCAGCTTGGATGTGGGGAGAGGAAACACCATATATTTT
TRBJ2-5,TRBV6-1,TRBD1,many,CASSTRDRAYPQETQYF,TGTGCCAGCAGCACAAGGGACAGGGCCTACCCCCAAGAGACCCAGTACTTC
TRBJ2-3,TRBV28,TRBD2,many,CASNLLGRAGDTQYF,TGTGCCAGCAACCTTTTAGGGAGGGCCGGGGATACGCAGTATTTT
TRBJ2-1,TRBV7-3,TRBD2,-,CASSPAGLAGVGFGNEQFF,TGTGCCAGCAGCCCGGCGGGACTAGCGGGAGTTGGGTTTGGCAATGAGCAGTTCTTC
TRBJ2-1,TRBV5-6,TRBD2,many,CASSPKAGGWSEQFF,TGTGCCAGCAGCCCTAAGGCGGGAGGGTGGAGTGAGCAGTTCTTC
TRBJ2-5,TRBV28,TRBD1,many,CASRSNRGPQETQYF,TGTGCCAGCAGATCGAACAGGGGGCCGCAAGAGACCCAGTACTTC
TRBJ1-1,TRBV5-1,-,many,CASSLGYANTEAFF,TGCGCCAGCAGCTTGGGGTACGCGAACACTGAAGCTTTCTTT
TRBJ2-3,TRBV13,-,-,CASGYTRDYTDTQYF,TGTGCCAGCGGCTATACAAGAGATTACACAGATACGCAGTATTTT
TRBJ2-7,TRBV20-1,-,many,CSALFPGLDYEQYF,TGCAGTGCTCTCTTCCCGGGACTGGACTACGAGCAGTACTTC
TRBJ2-7,TRBV7-6,-,few,CASSHGRASYEQYF,TGTGCCAGCAGTCACGGACGGGCTAGCTACGAGCAGTACTTC
TRBJ2-3,TRBV29-1,-,few,CSVGGDTDTQYF,TGCAGCGTTGGGGGAGACACAGATACGCAGTATTTT
TRBJ2-1,TRBV28,TRBD2,many,CASSAQLAGYYNEQFF,TGTGCCAGCAGTGCCCAACTAGCGGGGTACTACAATGAGCAGTTCTTC
TRBJ2-3,TRBV6-1,-,many,CATQGGRTDTQYF,TGTGCCACCCAGGGGGGACGCACAGATACGCAGTATTTT